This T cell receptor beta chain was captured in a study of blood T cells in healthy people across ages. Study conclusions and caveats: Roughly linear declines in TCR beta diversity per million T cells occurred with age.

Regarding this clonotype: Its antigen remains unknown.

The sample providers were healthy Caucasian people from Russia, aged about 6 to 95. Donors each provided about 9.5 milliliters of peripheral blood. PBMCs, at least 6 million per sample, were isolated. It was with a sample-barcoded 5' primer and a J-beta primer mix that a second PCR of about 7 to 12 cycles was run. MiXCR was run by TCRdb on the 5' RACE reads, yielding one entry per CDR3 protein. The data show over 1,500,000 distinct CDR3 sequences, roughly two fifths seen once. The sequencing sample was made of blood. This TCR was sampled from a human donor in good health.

The CDR3 region has the DNA TGTGCCAGCAGCTTGAGCCTGGGGGCAGAGACCCAGTACTTC. Residues: CASSLSLGAETQYF. The V call is TRBV7-2, the J call TRBJ2-5; D might be TRBD1 (6 bases). The germline CDR1 and CDR2 sequences are SGHTA and FQGNSA. The CDR3 consists of 14 residues. Trimming cost V 3 bases and J 4 bases, with 12 bases left between them.